This TCR beta chain originates from a study of OX40 agonist ivuxolimab in advanced cancers. General study results and limits: On average, CD8+ T cells had more expanded clones than CD4+.

Remarks on this clone: Its specificity is not known.

TCRdb keeps only in-frame clones here, not all; method: immunoSEQ multiplex PCR. The sample lists tens of thousands of clones, around 87% occurring once. The V gene's germline CDR1 is ENHRY and CDR2 SYGVKD. The V gene lost 0 bases and the J gene lost 1 base, with 7 bases spanning the gap. This CDR3 has 15 amino acids. Sequencing used CD4+ or CD8+ T cells sorted from blood, obtained in a trial of the OX40 agonist ivuxolimab. V is TRBV10-3 and J is TRBJ1-5, with D hard to call. The sequence was collected from an adult with an advanced solid tumor such as melanoma, head and neck, liver or kidney cancer. In DNA, the CDR3 is TGTGCCATCAGTGAGTCCCCAACCAGCAATCAGCCCCAGCATTTT. Its protein is CAISESPTSNQPQHF.